The present TCR beta chain was sequenced within a study of tissue T cells after allogeneic stem cell transplantation. Across the study: All graft-versus-host disease patients had gastrointestinal involvement and received several lines of directed therapy.

Regarding this clone: Its antigen is currently unknown.

Measured with immunoSEQ multiplex PCR; TCRdb has only the in-frame clones, and not every one. This sample has about 43,000 clones, with 80% to 95% found just once. CDR1 is SGHAT, CDR2 FQNNGV, per germline. V lost 2 bases and J lost 0, with 6 bases in between. The CDR3 has 14 residues. Study-wide points: Blood and spleen captured only part of the tissue TCR repertoire.

The rearrangement links TRBV11-2 to TRBJ2-3; the D is unclear. This clonotype originated in a woman aged 40-70 years who later had graft-versus-host disease after an allogeneic stem cell transplant. The specimen comprised blood, sampled before transplantation. CDR3 bases: TGTGCCAGCAGCTTACGGCCAAGCACAGATACGCAGTATTTT. Translating it yields CASSLRPSTDTQYF.